The T cell receptor (beta chain) described here comes from a study of T-cell memory formation after mild COVID-19. Overall study context: TCR clusters were mostly confined to one donor each. Findings of the study overall: Researchers could not confirm that second-wave clones peaking on day 37 targeted SARS-CoV-2. Chiefly within CM and EM were the contracting CD4+ clones; CD8+ ones were within EMRA.

Germline V gene data show CDR1 as MNHEY and CDR2 as SVGEGT. The CDR3 sequence is 13 residues long. The J segment lost 2 bases and the V segment lost 11 bases, leaving 6 bases of the junction unmatched. A word on this clonotype: Antigen unknown.

Using its own MiXCR run on the 5' RACE reads, TCRdb lists one record per CDR3 protein. The sample yields about 350,000 distinct CDR3 sequences, roughly 13% seen once. Sequenced material: PBMCs or a T cell subset sorted from them (not recorded which). This TCR derives from a man aged 18 to 30 who had mild COVID-19 (a few samples of this study predate the infection). Cell type and time point are not known. V is TRBV6-2 or TRBV6-3 and J is TRBJ2-3; 8 nucleotides agree with TRBD2. CDR3 in amino acids: CASRGGFTDTQYF. The CDR3 nucleotides are TGTGCCTCACGGGGGGGCTTCACAGATACGCAGTATTTT.